This T cell receptor beta chain originates from a study of beta chain features in type 1 diabetes (dated by TCRdb to the late 2010s). About the investigation overall: Mean age, gender distribution, total cell number and subset yield were not different between patients and healthy donors. Across all samples, approximately 100 million sorted cells were examined, and cell number per subset correlated strongly with RNA yield. In the study, TCRB repertoires of sorted circulating CD4+ T cell subsets from recently diagnosed type 1 diabetes patients were compared with those of matched healthy donors. Regulatory and stem cell-like memory subsets were isolated from only 8 patients and 8 healthy donors, whereas naive and central memory subsets came from all 28 donors.

From each donor, a single peripheral blood sample of about 110 mL on average was drawn into heparinised tubes. Using a panel that included CD45RO, CCR7, CD25, CD127, CD95 and CD27, naive, central memory, regulatory and stem cell-like memory CD4+ T cells were sorted on a BD FACSAria II. A purity above 95% was achieved for all sorted populations. PBMCs were separated immediately by Lymphoprep density gradient centrifugation and were stained directly, without being cultured. So that batch effects would be minimized, each experiment stained and sorted samples in pairs, pairing one healthy donor with one patient. The entire isolated RNA was reverse transcribed using the High Capacity cDNA Reverse Transcription Kit, and thus expressed TCRB transcripts were sequenced. Deep immunoSEQ sequencing was performed on naive, central memory and regulatory T cell samples, with an average of about 3.6 million total reads per sample. After sorted cells were lysed in RLT buffer, RNA was extracted with DNase-treated RNeasy Micro or Mini kits, with the choice depending on cell number. To prevent cross-contamination, every cell subset was processed on its own, while patient and healthy donor samples were processed together. Using the immunoSEQ multiplex PCR, TCRB sequences were amplified from cDNA into 87-bp fragments spanning the CDR3 region. Sequencing of the amplicons was done on the Illumina HiSeq platform. In the paper's pipeline: PCR bias was corrected computationally using synthetic template baselines, and reads within Hamming distance 2 were collapsed, with unmergeable singletons discarded. Reads were aligned to IMGT to assign V, D and J genes, CDR3 length, and insertions or deletions at six rearrangement sites. Within each subset, clonotype counts were normalized to sorted cell number, and only after that were true diversity and Gini coefficients computed with the tcR R package. The overlap coefficient, calculated on TCRB nucleotide sequences, was used to quantify repertoire sharing. As a proxy for the pre-selection repertoire, out-of-frame TCRB sequences from naive cells were analyzed. TCRdb re-hosts the immuneACCESS table, in-frame sequences only. Its copies lack some clones; in the studies checked, an unresolved V gene accounts for under half of them, and the cause for the rest is not known. The DNA was the basis for D and trimming; V, J and clone size are from that table. This sample holds roughly 610,000 clones; about 16% were observed only once. The ten most abundant clones make up roughly 0.098% of the sample.

The count of this clone is one. No cognate antigen has been identified for it. No qualities accompany the bases; no much larger clone lies one base away. Study-wide conclusions, independent of this receptor: Naive, central memory and regulatory TCRB repertoires appeared to be more alike among patients than among healthy donors. At VDJ recombination sites, patients with type 1 diabetes made fewer insertions and deleted more nucleotides, a pattern implying thymic rearrangement abnormalities. A moderate but significant shortening of TCRB CDR3 length was observed in type 1 diabetes patients in all four CD4+ subsets. Because cDNA was sequenced instead of genomic DNA, activated cells with high expression could be over-represented, although the groups did not differ in activation or CD3 levels. Shorter templates might be favored by PCR, yet because patient and control samples were amplified and corrected together, any such skew would affect both groups equally. Only small numbers of individuals were included in the HLA sub-analyses, which left unresolved whether HLA type had any influence on TCRB rearrangement.

This receptor was identified in a young man in good health. The specimen sequenced was naive CD4+ T cells from blood. Per the publication, the cell subset or site label means: true naive CD4+ T cells.

The DNA reads as follows: TGTGCCAGCAGTTACACCTTCCCGGGCTTAAGGACTGAAGCTTTCTTT. It is translated as CASSYTFPGLRTEAFF. This receptor chain uses TRBV6-5 and TRBJ1-1; the D gene remains uncertain. CDR1 MNHEY and CDR2 SVGAGI are derived from the germline V gene. Counted from cysteine to phenylalanine, this CDR3 has 16 amino acids. The DNA shown is the 48-base CDR3, in frame from base 1. V drops 2 bases and J drops 5 bases, leaving 18 bases in between.